This T cell receptor (beta chain) is from a study of OX40 agonist ivuxolimab in advanced cancers. At the level of the study: With ivuxolimab, an agonistic anti-OX40 (CD134) antibody, patients were treated. Ivuxolimab was delivered to patients intravenously every 2 weeks at doses spanning 0.01 to 10 mg/kg.

Whole-study results and caveats: CD8+ T cells were the subset that, on average, had more expanded clones than CD4+. The study observed clonal expansion of CD4+ and CD8+ blood T cells by week 6 at 0.1 to 3.0 mg/kg.

Assay: immunoSEQ multiplex PCR; the TCRdb copy retains only in-frame clones and omits some. This sample has some 78,000 clones, with 92% found just once. A note on this clone: Antigen unknown.

The source was CD4+ or CD8+ T cells sorted from blood, collected in a trial of the OX40 agonist ivuxolimab. The sequence derives from an adult with an advanced solid tumor such as melanoma, head and neck, liver or kidney cancer.

The CDR3 bases are TGTGCCAGCAGCTTCGTCGGTGGAAACACCATATATTTT. Translation gives CASSFVGGNTIYF. The chain couples TRBV2 to TRBJ1-3; D unclear. Germline loops: CDR1 SNHLY, CDR2 FYNNEI. This CDR3 is 13 amino acids long. V dropped 6 bases and J dropped 3 bases, with 9 bases sitting between them.